This TCR beta chain is from a study of T cell responses to AZD1222 COVID-19 vaccine. Study-level information: Pooled samples include second doses given at about 4 or 12 weeks.

Comments on this clone: No antigen is known for it.

The repertoire was sequenced with immunoSEQ multiplex PCR; TCRdb's copy has only in-frame clones and lacks some. Here the sample spans approximately 67,000 clones, about 85% being singletons. Findings of the study overall: The study reported that nearly half of spike-specific TCRs target unmutated variant regions. The donor group comprised mostly white British people and more females; the analysis possibly underestimated clonal diversity. The CD4 TCRs associated with vaccination extended across spike and predominated at 160-218 and 743-854.

V was cut by 8 bases and J by 2 bases, with 12 bases left in between. The CDR3 sequence is 13 residues long. Germline V lookup: CDR1 SGHTA, CDR2 FQGNSA. V and J are TRBV7-2 and TRBJ1-1; the D gene is possibly TRBD1 (5 bases). This sequence was found in an adult in good health. This sample comprised peripheral blood, obtained on day 0 of AZD1222 vaccination. The CDR3 loop is CASRRQPNTEAFF. The CDR3 bases are TGTGCCAGCCGAAGACAGCCTAACACTGAAGCTTTCTTT.